The 12 T cell receptor beta chains in this list originate from one sample, sequenced in a study of OX40 agonist ivuxolimab in advanced cancers. Assay: immunoSEQ multiplex PCR; the TCRdb copy retains only in-frame clones and omits some. The sample records some 77,000 clones, about 93% being singletons. The specimen was CD4+ or CD8+ T cells sorted from blood, collected in a trial of the OX40 agonist ivuxolimab. The receptor set was obtained from an adult with an advanced solid tumor such as melanoma, head and neck, liver or kidney cancer.

This chain connects TRBV2 to TRBJ1-4, with D possibly TRBD1 on 6 matching bases. The CDR3 consists of 15 residues. The V end lost 2 bases, the J end lost 7 bases, and 14 bases lay between the germline ends. Germline CDR1 and CDR2: SNHLY and FYNNEI. For the CDR3, the DNA is TGTGCCAGCAGTGAACAACAGGGACGGGGTGAAAAACTGTTTTTT. It specifies CASSEQQGRGEKLFF.

The chain uses TRBV10-1 and TRBJ2-3; the D gene is possibly TRBD2 (6 bases). Per the germline V gene, CDR1 is WNHNN and CDR2 is SYGVQD (reference sequence). The ends were cut back, 5 bases at V and 0 bases at J, with 9 bases in the middle. The CDR3 totals 14 residues. CDR3: CASSWDSSTDTQYF. CDR3 bases: TGCGCCAGCAGTTGGGACTCCAGCACAGATACGCAGTATTTT.

This clone was recorded once. The V and J genes are TRBV10-3 and TRBJ1-1; D ambiguous. V was pared by 3 bases and J by 2 bases, with 13 bases between. CDR1 and CDR2 from the germline V gene are ENHRY and SYGVKD. The length of the CDR3 is 15 residues. CDR3 in amino acids: CAISDGGDKNTEAFF. In nucleotides, the CDR3 is TGTGCCATCAGTGATGGCGGAGACAAAAACACTGAAGCTTTCTTT.

This chain joins TRBV10-3 and TRBJ1-2, with D unresolved. Germline loops: CDR1 ENHRY, CDR2 SYGVKD. V lost 2 bases and J 3 bases, leaving 4 bases between the germline ends. The CDR3 length is 12 residues. This chain's CDR3 is CAISEQDYGYTF. DNA of the CDR3: TGTGCCATCAGTGAGCAGGACTATGGCTACACCTTC.

The chain has TRBV2 and TRBJ2-3; perhaps D is TRBD1 or TRBD2 (5 bases each). The CDR3 spans 12 residues. Per germline, CDR1 SNHLY and CDR2 FYNNEI. The germline V and J ends were trimmed by 8 bases and 4 bases, with 10 bases remaining between them. CDR3 protein: CASLGPADTQYF. DNA of the CDR3: TGTGCCAGCTTGGGACCTGCAGATACGCAGTATTTT. Based on the CDR3 plus reference TRBV2 and TRBJ2-3, the full variable domain is EPEVTQTPSHQVTQMGQEVILRCVPISNHLYFYWYRQILGQKVEFLVSFYNNEISEKSEIFDDQFSVERPDGSNFTLKIRSTKLEDSAMYFCASLGPADTQYFGPGTRLTVL.

The V and J genes are TRBV5-1 and TRBJ2-3; D ambiguous. The V end was cut by 5 bases, the J end by 3 bases, with 16 bases between. This CDR3 contains 15 residues. Germline loops: CDR1 SGHRS, CDR2 YFSETQ. In nucleotides, the CDR3 is TGCGCCAGCAGTTACGGAGTCTCCGGTACAGATACGCAGTATTTT. Encoded protein: CASSYGVSGTDTQYF.

This chain uses TRBV11-2 with TRBJ1-3; possible D gene TRBD1, 6 bases. The length of the CDR3 is 15 residues. V lost 5 bases, J lost 3 bases, and 14 bases lay in between. Per germline, CDR1 SGHAT and CDR2 FQNNGV. The DNA of the CDR3 is TGTGCCAGCAGCGGATTCAGGGGAGGTGGAAACACCATATATTTT. It yields the protein CASSGFRGGGNTIYF.

The CDR3 nucleotides read TGTGCCACCAGCAGGGACGGGACCCCAAAGGCAGATACGCAGTATTTT. Translation: CATSRDGTPKADTQYF. The chain links TRBV15 to TRBJ2-3; D is possibly TRBD1 or TRBD2 (5 bases each). The germline gives CDR1 LNHNV, CDR2 YYDKDF (reference sequence). V gave up 3 bases and J gave up 4 bases, with 17 bases separating them. The CDR3 contains 16 residues.

Written as DNA, the CDR3 is TGTGCCAGCAGCTTAGGGTACAGCTCTGGAAACACCATATATTTT. This sequence encodes CASSLGYSSGNTIYF. The chain joins TRBV7-9 to TRBJ1-3; D gene unclear. The CDR3 loop spans 15 amino acids. Germline V gives CDR1 SEHNR, CDR2 FQNEAQ (reference sequence). V lost 1 base to trimming and J lost 0 bases, with 7 bases between them.

This clone was seen just once. J is TRBJ2-7 and V is TRBV11-1; tentatively, D is TRBD2 (5 bases). The CDR3 length is 14 residues. Trimming removed 0 bases from V and 3 bases from J, with 9 bases in between. Germline V gene data show CDR1 as SGHAT and CDR2 as FQDESV (reference sequence). The CDR3 DNA reads TGTGCCAGCAGCTTAGCGCTGGGGAGCTACGAGCAGTACTTC. It codes for CASSLALGSYEQYF.

The chain employs TRBV10-3 and TRBJ2-3; 13 nucleotides align to TRBD2. V shed 9 bases, J shed 1 base, and the junction held 1 base outside the gene matches. Germline V CDR1 and CDR2: ENHRY, SYGVKD. There are 14 residues in the CDR3. The DNA for the CDR3 is TGTGCCATTGGACTAGCGGGGGGCACAGATACGCAGTATTTT. Its protein product is CAIGLAGGTDTQYF.

J is TRBJ1-1 and V is TRBV7-9; the D is unclear. The CDR3 extends over 14 amino acids. V was cut by 1 base and J by 8 bases, with 14 bases left in between. The germline V gene has CDR1 SEHNR and CDR2 FQNEAQ (reference sequence). In nucleotides, the CDR3 is TGTGCCAGCAGCTTAGGGTCCGTGGCCACGGAAGCTTTCTTT. Residues: CASSLGSVATEAFF.